Described below is a single T cell receptor beta chain sequence and its context. This record comes from a study of T-cell reconstitution after alpha-beta-depleted transplantation in children. This CDR3 is 12 amino acids long. Germline V gene lookup returns CDR1 SEHNR and CDR2 FQNEAQ (reference sequence). The V and J ends lost 5 bases and 6 bases respectively, with 10 bases between them. Unique molecular identifiers were used in preparing the TCRbeta library. TCRdb recomputed calls from the PCR reads with MiXCR, one row per CDR3 protein. The data contain under 250,000 distinct CDR3 sequences, roughly a quarter of them seen just once; the ten biggest clones take up about 4.8%.

The specimen comprised PBMCs, mostly from graft donor cells, sampled 360 days after TCRalphabeta/CD19-depleted stem cell transplant. The sequence was collected from a female patient under 10 years old who had a stem cell transplant for congenital amegakaryocytic thrombocytopenia, so the T cells may come from the graft donor. The chain recombines TRBV7-9 with TRBJ1-1, with D possibly matching TRBD1 (5 bases). The CDR3 DNA is TGTGCCAGCAGCGTTAGGGGAGCTGAAGCTTTCTTT. Translation gives CASSVRGAEAFF.